This T cell receptor beta chain is drawn from a study of blood T cell repertoires in COVID-19 (dated by TCRdb to 2019 to 2021). Regarding the research as a whole: Samples covering the acute and convalescent phases of COVID-19 were provided by collaborators in the United States, Italy and Spain. Subjects who had been exposed to COVID-19, were actively infected with it, or had recovered from it provided the deeply sampled blood TCRbeta repertoires that made up the dataset. The sample metadata nearly always contained a de-identified subject ID, COVID-19 status, age in years and sex. A freely available public database, intended as a resource for researchers studying the immune response to SARS-CoV-2, is where the repertoires were released. The material from the prospective study consisted of cDNA or gDNA derived from T cells, B-cell-depleted T cells, or PBMCs. The samples were drawn from two sources: the first 160 participants of the ongoing ImmuneRACE study, and over 950 subjects contributed by 6 global collaborators. HLA class I and class II types, where available, came from metadata supplied by the sample provider rather than from assay-based typing.

What the study reported, not specific to this receptor: The quantity of clinical and demographic metadata differed by source and by participant and was supplied without curation.

Measured from the cysteine to the phenylalanine, the CDR3 is 13 residues long. Only the CDR3 part of the read is kept: 39 bases, read in frame from the first base. V loses 1 base of germline sequence and J loses 3 bases, and the interval between the two ends is 4 bases. The CDR1 and CDR2 encoded by the germline V gene are SGHAT and FQNNGV. Worth noting for this clone: Its antigen target is currently unknown. Per-nucleotide qualities are absent, and no much larger clonotype sits a single base away.

Samples from volunteer blood donors who had recovered from COVID-19 were contributed by a second Seattle source. Collaborating institutions collected whole blood in K2EDTA tubes following their own protocols. For TCRbeta analysis, collaborator samples were shipped as frozen whole blood, as isolated PBMCs, or as DNA extracted from either sample type. The immunoSEQ Assay, a bias-controlled multiplex PCR, was used to amplify TCRbeta CDR3 regions from genomic DNA. As for the authors' bioinformatics: The number of nucleated cells in each sample was estimated from the amplification of reference gene primers within the assay. Sequence reads were collapsed and filtered to measure the absolute abundance of every unique TCRbeta CDR3 rearrangement. For each sample, productive Simpson clonality was calculated as the square root of Simpson's diversity index across productive rearrangements. TCRdb holds this immuneACCESS table with in-frame rearrangements only. Some clones are missing; in checked studies, unresolved V genes explain under half, and the rest has no known cause. V and J calls plus clone size are reproduced from that table; the DNA served to infer D and trimming. Recorded for this sample are about 130,000 clones; roughly 84% of them occurred a single time. The top ten clonotypes cover approximately 12% of the sample.

The chain employs TRBV11-2 and TRBJ1-5; no D segment can be confidently identified. Sequenced input: peripheral blood. This TCR was sampled from a woman aged 25 to 39 who had recovered from COVID-19. The nucleotide sequence reads as follows: TGTGCCAGCAGCTTAGCTCCCAATCAGCCCCAGCATTTT. This gives the protein CASSLAPNQPQHF.